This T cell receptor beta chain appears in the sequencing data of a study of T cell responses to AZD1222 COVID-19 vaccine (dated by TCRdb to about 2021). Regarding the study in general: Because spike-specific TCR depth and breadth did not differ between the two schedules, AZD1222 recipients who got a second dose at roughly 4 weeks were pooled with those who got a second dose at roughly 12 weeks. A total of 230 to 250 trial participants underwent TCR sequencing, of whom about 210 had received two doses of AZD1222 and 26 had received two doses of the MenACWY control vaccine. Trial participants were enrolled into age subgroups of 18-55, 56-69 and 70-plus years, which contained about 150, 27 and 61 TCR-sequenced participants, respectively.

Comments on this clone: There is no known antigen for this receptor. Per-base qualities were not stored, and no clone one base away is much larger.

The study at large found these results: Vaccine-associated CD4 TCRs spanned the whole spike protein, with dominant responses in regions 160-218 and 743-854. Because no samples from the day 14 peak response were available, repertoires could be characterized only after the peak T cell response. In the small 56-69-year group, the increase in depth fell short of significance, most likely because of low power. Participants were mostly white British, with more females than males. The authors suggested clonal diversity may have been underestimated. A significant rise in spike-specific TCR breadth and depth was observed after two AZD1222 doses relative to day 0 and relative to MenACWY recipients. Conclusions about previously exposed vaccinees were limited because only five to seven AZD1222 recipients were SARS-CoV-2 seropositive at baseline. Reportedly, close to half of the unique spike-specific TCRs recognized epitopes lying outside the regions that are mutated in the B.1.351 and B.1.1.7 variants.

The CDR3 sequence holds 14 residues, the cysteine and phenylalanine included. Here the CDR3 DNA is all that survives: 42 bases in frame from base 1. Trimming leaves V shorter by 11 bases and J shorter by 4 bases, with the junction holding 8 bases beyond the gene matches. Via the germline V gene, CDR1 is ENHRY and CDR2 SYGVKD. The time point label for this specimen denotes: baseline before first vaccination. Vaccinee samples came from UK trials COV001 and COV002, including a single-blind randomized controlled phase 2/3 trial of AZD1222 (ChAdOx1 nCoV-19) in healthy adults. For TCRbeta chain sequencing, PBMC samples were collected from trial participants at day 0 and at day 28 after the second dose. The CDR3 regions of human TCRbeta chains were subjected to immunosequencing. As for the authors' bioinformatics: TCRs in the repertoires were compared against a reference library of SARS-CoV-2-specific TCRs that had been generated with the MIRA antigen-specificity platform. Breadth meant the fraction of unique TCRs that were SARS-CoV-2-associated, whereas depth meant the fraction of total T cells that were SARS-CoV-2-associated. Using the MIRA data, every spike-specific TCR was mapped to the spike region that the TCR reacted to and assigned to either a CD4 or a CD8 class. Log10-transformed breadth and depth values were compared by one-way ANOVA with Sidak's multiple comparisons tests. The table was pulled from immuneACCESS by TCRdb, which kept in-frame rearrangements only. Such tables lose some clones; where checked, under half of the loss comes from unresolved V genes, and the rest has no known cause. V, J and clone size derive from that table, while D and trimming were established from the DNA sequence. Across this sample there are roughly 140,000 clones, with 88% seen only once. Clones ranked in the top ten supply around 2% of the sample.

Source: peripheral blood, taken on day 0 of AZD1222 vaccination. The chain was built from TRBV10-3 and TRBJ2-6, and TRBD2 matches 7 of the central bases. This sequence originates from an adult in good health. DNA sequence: TGTGCCTCCCGGGAGGAAGGGGGGGCCAACGTCCTGACTTTC. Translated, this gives CASREEGGANVLTF.